The 14 T cell receptor beta chains given below trace back to one sample, sequenced in a study of T cells in Graves' hyperthyroidism and ophthalmopathy (dated by TCRdb to about 2019). The library came from multiplex PCR. The sample was run on an Illumina HiSeq 2000. TCR beta CDR3 regions were amplified from RNA transcripts. For the first round of RT-PCR on the TCR CDR3, the HTBI primer set was used together with the Qiagen OneStep RT-PCR kit. In-frame beta chains were kept once TCRdb had trimmed the public reads at Q25 with fastp and called clones with MiXCR. Rows with a matching CDR3 protein are joined into one entry that keeps the most common DNA and genes. The sample has hundreds of thousands of distinct CDR3 sequences on record, roughly 14% of them singletons. Of the sample, about 12% falls within the top ten clones. The sequenced sample was blood. These TCRs come from a woman aged 45 to 65 with Graves' ophthalmopathy.

CDR3 amino acids: CASSETGLEPYGYTF. CDR3 sequence (DNA): TGTGCCAGCAGTGAAACAGGGCTGGAACCCTATGGCTACACCTTC. The chain recombines TRBV6-1 with TRBJ1-2; weak D call: TRBD1 (6 bases). Germline lookup yields CDR1 MNHNS and CDR2 SASEGT. CDR3 length: 15 amino acids. Trimming shortened V by 2 bases and J by 4 bases, and 14 bases separated the two germline ends.

This clonotype has ten or more counts. This chain connects TRBV30 to TRBJ2-7; D is uncertain. CDR1 and CDR2 from the germline V gene are GTSNPN and SVGIG (reference sequence). The CDR3 contains 12 residues. The ends were cut back, 4 bases at V and 5 bases at J, with 12 bases in the middle. This CDR3 reads CAWKGSRHEQYF. CDR3 DNA: TGTGCCTGGAAAGGTAGCAGGCACGAGCAGTACTTC.

This clonotype was counted ten times or more. The J gene is TRBJ2-1, the V gene TRBV5-1, with a tentative D call TRBD2 (7 bases). Germline-derived CDR1 and CDR2 are SGHRS and YFSETQ. The V end lost 5 bases, the J end lost 9 bases, and 18 bases lay between the germline ends. This CDR3 has 14 residues. The CDR3 DNA follows: TGCGCCAGCAGTCTGGGGGGGGCTAGCGGTGAGCAGTTCTTC. It yields the protein CASSLGGASGEQFF.

The chain employs TRBV9 and TRBJ2-1, with unresolved D. There are 15 residues in the CDR3. Trimming took 7 bases from V and 6 from J, leaving 20 bases between them. Germline V gene sequence: CDR1 SGDLS, CDR2 YYNGEE. The CDR3 is CASGLTGVLSNEQFF. CDR3 DNA: TGTGCCAGCGGCCTGACTGGGGTCCTCTCCAATGAGCAGTTCTTC.

The V and J genes are TRBV10-3 and TRBJ2-4; 8 bases are shared with TRBD1. The CDR3 consists of 16 residues. Per germline, CDR1 ENHRY and CDR2 SYGVKD. Unmatched junction bases numbered 1, after V lost 0 bases and J lost 0 bases. This CDR3 reads CAISESTGAAKNIQYF. DNA of the CDR3: TGTGCCATCAGTGAGTCGACAGGGGCAGCCAAAAACATTCAGTACTTC.

This clonotype was counted at least ten times. This rearrangement joins TRBV5-1 to TRBJ2-4; D gene ambiguous. CDR1 is SGHRS and CDR2 is YFSETQ in the germline V gene. V was cut by 0 bases and J by 3 bases, with 13 bases left in between. The CDR3 is 16 amino acids. CDR3 loop: CASSLGDVFDKNIQYF. The CDR3 nucleotides read TGCGCCAGCAGCTTGGGTGATGTCTTTGACAAAAACATTCAGTACTTC.

This clonotype has ten or more counts. The rearrangement joins TRBV28 to TRBJ2-5; D possibly corresponds to TRBD1 (5 bases). The CDR3 spans 16 residues. Trimming cost V 1 base and J 6 bases, with 18 bases left between them. The germline V gene encodes CDR1 MDHEN and CDR2 SYDVKM. This chain's CDR3 is CASSLFLEQGGKTQYF. As DNA, the CDR3 is TGTGCCAGCAGTTTATTTCTGGAGCAGGGTGGGAAGACCCAGTACTTC.

The chain uses TRBV18 and TRBJ2-2, with 9 bases aligning to TRBD1. The CDR3 covers 16 residues. J was trimmed by 1 base and V by 2 bases; bases with no gene match: 2. From germline, CDR1 is KGHSH and CDR2 LQKENI. The CDR3 spells CASSPRQGENTGELFF. For the CDR3, the DNA is TGTGCCAGCTCACCAAGACAGGGGGAGAACACCGGGGAGCTGTTTTTT.

The J gene is TRBJ2-7, the V gene TRBV28, with D unresolved. CDR3 length: 11 residues. From germline, CDR1 is MDHEN and CDR2 SYDVKM. Trimming removed 9 bases from V and 3 bases from J, with 9 bases in between. CDR3 sequence (DNA): TGTGCCAGTCAGCACAGCTACGAGCAGTACTTC. Its protein product is CASQHSYEQYF.

The J gene is TRBJ2-5, the V gene TRBV6-1, with 14 positions matching TRBD2. Germline CDR1 reads MNHNS; CDR2 reads SASEGT. The CDR3 contains 19 residues. V lost 8 bases, J lost 4 bases, and 18 bases stayed unmatched. Here the CDR3 reads CASYQGSRTSGRPGETQYF. The CDR3 DNA follows: TGTGCCAGCTATCAGGGTTCGAGGACTAGCGGGAGGCCGGGAGAGACCCAGTACTTC.

The chain is built from TRBV5-6 and TRBJ1-2; 11 bases map to TRBD1. V trimming: 2 bases; J trimming: 4 bases; junction bases outside the gene matches: 4. The CDR3 runs 15 residues. Germline loops: CDR1 SGHDT, CDR2 YYEEEE. The CDR3 sequence is CASSLGTGGVYGYTF. In DNA, the CDR3 is TGTGCCAGCAGCTTAGGGACAGGGGGAGTCTATGGCTACACCTTC.

This chain joins TRBV9 and TRBJ2-4; possible D gene TRBD2, 5 bases. This CDR3 has 13 amino acids. Germline V gives CDR1 SGDLS, CDR2 YYNGEE. Trimming removed 5 bases at V and 8 bases at J, with 14 bases between. The chain's CDR3 is CASSEEVGDIQYF. CDR3 DNA: TGTGCCAGCAGTGAAGAAGTGGGAGACATTCAGTACTTC.

The sample holds a few counts of this clonotype. This sequence joins TRBV5-1 and TRBJ2-5; TRBD2 agrees at 8 bases. Trimming at V came to 0 bases and at J to 4 bases, leaving 8 bases not matched to a gene. CDR3 length equals 16 residues. Germline loops: CDR1 SGHRS, CDR2 YFSETQ. The CDR3 nucleotides read TGCGCCAGCAGCTTGGATGGAGCGGGAGTGGTAGAGACCCAGTACTTC. Protein product: CASSLDGAGVVETQYF.

A few counts support this clonotype. The chain combines TRBV19 with TRBJ1-2; a possible D gene is TRBD1 (6 bases). This CDR3 comprises 15 residues. CDR1 and CDR2 (germline): LNHDA, SQIVND (reference sequence). V was pared by 5 bases and J by 0 bases, with 13 bases between. The chain's CDR3 is CASSVGQIPNYGYTF. The CDR3 DNA reads TGTGCCAGTAGTGTTGGACAGATCCCTAACTATGGCTACACCTTC.